Listed below are T cell receptor beta chains from one sample, sequenced in a study of identical twins. TCRdb ran MiXCR on the 5' RACE reads and lists one entry per CDR3 protein. The sample includes around 100,000 distinct CDR3 sequences, 5.9% of them seen just once. Material: memory T cells sorted from blood. Source of these receptors: a woman aged 45-65 years in good health. Both conserved end residues are part of each CDR3. The D gene is left open where the match is weak. Expanded clones get a size class; other rows say once, few or many, or leave the size out.

J,size,D,V,CDR3,DNA
TRBJ1-1,many,NA,TRBV7-8,CASLQWDTEAFF,TGTGCCAGCCTCCAATGGGACACTGAAGCTTTCTTT
TRBJ2-1,many,TRBD1,TRBV7-8,CASSTLKAGQGGEQFF,TGTGCCAGCAGCACCCTGAAGGCCGGACAGGGTGGCGAGCAGTTCTTC
TRBJ2-7,few,TRBD2,TRBV7-8,CASSTRTSYEQYF,TGTGCCAGCAGCACCCGGACTAGCTACGAGCAGTACTTC
TRBJ2-4,many,NA,TRBV12-5,CASGLLTGWPFF,TGTGCTAGTGGTTTGTTGACCGGCTGGCCGTTCTTC
TRBJ1-2,few,TRBD1,TRBV20-1,CSATGQGDGGYTF,TGCAGTGCGACCGGACAGGGAGACGGTGGCTACACCTTC
TRBJ2-3,NA,TRBD2,TRBV5-1,CASSSGTSGTDTQYF,TGCGCCAGCAGCTCCGGGACTAGCGGCACAGATACGCAGTATTTT
TRBJ2-1,many,TRBD2,TRBV18,CASSGFGSGRGAEQFF,TGTGCCAGCTCAGGGTTCGGCAGCGGGAGGGGCGCTGAGCAGTTCTTC
TRBJ2-1,many,TRBD2,TRBV2,CASLQGLAGGMPHNEQFF,TGTGCCAGCCTTCAGGGGCTAGCGGGAGGGATGCCACACAATGAGCAGTTCTTC
TRBJ2-3,many,NA,TRBV15,CATSRSPGASEGDTQYF,TGTGCCACCAGCAGATCTCCGGGGGCTAGTGAGGGAGATACGCAGTATTTT
TRBJ1-2,many,NA,TRBV5-1,CASSLEFDRYTF,TGCGCCAGCAGCTTGGAATTCGACCGCTACACCTTC
TRBJ1-6,many,TRBD1,TRBV6-6,CASSQQGVLNSPLHF,TGTGCCAGCAGTCAACAGGGGGTTTTAAATTCACCCCTCCACTTT
TRBJ1-1,NA,TRBD1,TRBV11-2,CASSPVPGQGRNTEAFF,TGTGCCAGCAGCCCCGTCCCGGGACAGGGCCGGAACACTGAAGCTTTCTTT
TRBJ2-4,many,TRBD1,TRBV12-3/TRBV12-4,CASKTGTGNIQYF,TGTGCCAGCAAGACCGGGACAGGGAACATTCAGTACTTC
TRBJ2-1,NA,NA,TRBV12-5,CASGLGVLGSYNEQFF,TGTGCTAGTGGTTTGGGCGTTTTAGGCTCCTACAATGAGCAGTTCTTC
TRBJ2-3,many,TRBD2,TRBV5-1,CASSTLGGRADTQYF,TGCGCCAGCAGCACCCTGGGCGGGAGAGCAGATACGCAGTATTTT
TRBJ1-4,many,NA,TRBV2,CASSETGALGEKLFF,TGTGCCAGCAGTGAAACGGGGGCGTTGGGTGAAAAACTGTTTTTT
TRBJ2-2,medium-sized,NA,TRBV5-6,CASSLGLDPGELFF,TGTGCCAGCAGCTTGGGACTAGACCCCGGGGAGCTGTTTTTT
TRBJ2-5,NA,NA,TRBV5-1,CASSGGTAGQETQYF,TGCGCCAGCAGCGGGGGCACCGCCGGGCAAGAGACCCAGTACTTC
TRBJ2-6,few,TRBD2,TRBV6-5,CASSYLTSGRAAGANVLTF,TGTGCCAGCAGTTACTTGACTAGCGGGAGAGCGGCGGGGGCCAACGTCCTGACTTTC
TRBJ2-1,NA,NA,TRBV28,CASSYLRYEQFF,TGTGCCAGCAGTTACCTACGGTATGAGCAGTTCTTC
TRBJ1-5,NA,NA,TRBV19,CASSWADGNQPQHF,TGTGCCAGTAGTTGGGCAGATGGCAATCAGCCCCAGCATTTT
TRBJ2-5,many,TRBD1,TRBV7-6,CASSSATGVGQYF,TGTGCCAGCAGCTCAGCTACAGGGGTTGGCCAGTACTTC
TRBJ1-4,NA,TRBD1,TRBV5-4,CASSLRPGQTNEKLFF,TGTGCCAGCAGCTTGAGACCGGGACAGACTAATGAAAAACTGTTTTTT
TRBJ1-1,NA,NA,TRBV5-1,CASSNGPNTEAFF,TGCGCCAGCAGCAACGGACCGAACACTGAAGCTTTCTTT
TRBJ2-1,few,NA,TRBV5-1,CASSFPDPRGSVPRSSYNEQFF,TGCGCCAGCAGCTTCCCAGACCCCCGGGGGAGCGTCCCACGAAGCTCCTACAATGAGCAGTTCTTC
TRBJ2-7,many,NA,TRBV14,CASSQEGNVGEQYF,TGTGCCAGCAGCCAAGAGGGGAACGTGGGCGAGCAGTACTTC
TRBJ1-2,many,NA,TRBV5-1,CASSQAGETYGYTF,TGCGCCAGCAGCCAGGCAGGTGAAACCTATGGCTACACCTTC
TRBJ2-3,many,TRBD1,TRBV20-1,CSATTRDRGSTDTQYF,TGCAGTGCTACAACTCGGGACAGGGGTTCCACAGATACGCAGTATTTT
TRBJ2-1,many,TRBD2,TRBV6-5,CASSRTREKQFF,TGTGCCAGCAGTCGGACTAGGGAAAAGCAGTTCTTC
TRBJ1-2,many,TRBD1,TRBV6-2/TRBV6-3,CASSEQGSYGYTF,TGTGCCAGCAGTGAACAGGGGAGCTATGGCTACACCTTC
TRBJ2-7,many,TRBD1,TRBV5-1,CASSLATGVTAYEQYF,TGCGCCAGCAGCTTGGCGACAGGGGTTACAGCCTACGAGCAGTACTTC
TRBJ1-2,many,NA,TRBV30,CAWSIHSGGYTF,TGTGCCTGGAGCATTCACTCAGGGGGCTACACCTTC
TRBJ2-3,many,NA,TRBV7-2,CASSLAVGPPDTQYF,TGTGCCAGCAGCTTAGCGGTAGGGCCCCCAGATACGCAGTATTTT
TRBJ2-3,NA,NA,TRBV6-5,CASTRRSAGSGTQYF,TGTGCCAGCACGAGAAGGTCGGCGGGATCGGGTACGCAGTATTTT
TRBJ1-5,many,TRBD1,TRBV5-5,CASSPVGQGRNQPQHF,TGTGCCAGCAGCCCGGTGGGACAGGGGCGAAATCAGCCCCAGCATTTT
TRBJ2-5,many,TRBD2,TRBV5-1,CASSQTSGRDFQETQYF,TGCGCCAGCAGCCAGACTAGCGGGAGGGACTTCCAAGAGACCCAGTACTTC